The T cell receptor (beta chain) under discussion was sequenced for a study of regulatory T cells in long-lasting Graves disease. This CDR3 is 15 amino acids long. Per the germline V gene, CDR1 is SGHVS and CDR2 is FQNEAQ. V was clipped by 6 bases and J by 0 bases; unmatched bases: 8. HTBI primers from iRepertoire and Arm-PCR of CDR3 regions yielded the TCR beta libraries. TCRdb redid the calling of the multiplex PCR reads with MiXCR, one entry per CDR3 protein. The sample lists approximately 400,000 distinct CDR3 sequences, 14% to 15% occurring once. Sample time point: newly diagnosed GD, antithyroid drugs for less than 3 months. The authors made the TCR library using RNA they extracted from PBMCs. The same sample was also used in a study of T cells in Graves' hyperthyroidism and ophthalmopathy.

Sequenced material: peripheral blood mononuclear cells (PBMCs), taken at new diagnosis, from a patient treated with antithyroid drugs. The rearrangement uses TRBV7-8 and TRBJ2-7; 7 bases agree with TRBD2. The TCR comes from a middle-aged woman with Graves disease. CDR3 loop: CASRTVGEGSYEQYF. In nucleotides, the CDR3 is TGTGCCAGCAGGACCGTCGGGGAGGGCTCCTACGAGCAGTACTTC.